A single sample gave rise to the 32 T cell receptor beta chains below, sequenced in a study of cytomegalovirus exposure and HLA in healthy donors. PCR used 60 Vbeta primers and 13 Jbeta primers. Clones were sequenced by immunoSEQ multiplex PCR, and TCRdb holds only the in-frame ones, with some missing. This table holds about 93,000 clones, roughly 80% found once. The sample consisted of PBMCs. The receptor set was obtained from a boy aged 5 to 17 in good health and CMV-seronegative.

V and J are TRBV30 and TRBJ1-3, with a weak D call TRBD1 (5 bases). This CDR3 spans 14 amino acids. Trimming pared 5 bases from V and 4 bases from J, leaving 15 bases between. Germline V lookup: CDR1 GTSNPN, CDR2 SVGIG (reference sequence). The CDR3 DNA follows: TGTGCCTGGGAGTGGACAACCATCGGAAACACCATATATTTT. The encoded protein is CAWEWTTIGNTIYF.

The chain is built from TRBV9 and TRBJ2-1; D is uncertain. This CDR3 is built from 13 residues. Germline CDR1 and CDR2: SGDLS and YYNGEE. Trimming took off 3 bases at V and 2 bases at J, with 6 bases between the two ends. CDR3 amino acids: CASSAFPYNEQFF. The CDR3 DNA is TGTGCCAGCAGCGCCTTTCCCTACAATGAGCAGTTCTTC.

The gene calls are TRBV12-5 and TRBJ2-1; D perhaps matches TRBD1 (5 bases). Germline V gives CDR1 LGHNT, CDR2 FRNRAP. Trimming pared 7 bases from V and 0 bases from J, leaving 10 bases between. This CDR3 has 14 amino acids. The CDR3 DNA reads as TGTGCTAGTGCCCAGGGTAGCTCCTACAATGAGCAGTTCTTC. Its protein is CASAQGSSYNEQFF.

The V call is TRBV19, the J call TRBJ2-1; 8 bases fit TRBD1. Germline CDR1 is LNHDA and CDR2 is SQIVND (reference sequence). CDR3 length: 12 residues. V shed 6 bases and J 7 bases; nucleotides not matched to a gene: 2. The CDR3 here is CASRTGGNEQFF. For the CDR3, the DNA is TGTGCCAGTAGAACAGGGGGTAATGAGCAGTTCTTC.

The chain couples TRBV29-1 to TRBJ2-2; 8 nucleotides align to TRBD2. The CDR3 runs to 14 residues. The V and J ends lost 7 bases and 8 bases, in that order; junction bases with no gene match: 12. CDR1 is SQVTM and CDR2 is ANQGSEA in the germline V gene. The CDR3 protein is CSGARTAGVGELFF. CDR3 DNA sequence: TGCAGCGGCGCCCGGACAGCGGGGGTAGGGGAGCTGTTTTTT.

This clone was observed a few times. The rearrangement uses TRBV28 and TRBJ2-1; weak D call: TRBD2 (7 bases). The CDR3 has 14 residues. Trimming took off 6 bases at V and 3 bases at J, with 12 bases between the two ends. CDR1 MDHEN and CDR2 SYDVKM come from the germline V gene. The CDR3 coding sequence is TGTGCCAGCAGAGGGGGGGCTTTCTACAATGAGCAGTTCTTC. Amino acid sequence: CASRGGAFYNEQFF.

The rearrangement uses TRBV6-5 and TRBJ2-7; D is unclear. The CDR3 spans 14 residues. Trimming took off 0 bases at V and 7 bases at J, with 13 bases between the two ends. Germline loops: CDR1 MNHEY, CDR2 SVGAGI. The CDR3 nucleotides read TGTGCCAGCAGTTACTCGGCTCCCGCCTGGGAGCAGTACTTC. Protein: CASSYSAPAWEQYF.

Note on this clone: Germline is not matched at one junction end, which may reflect a read error. The J gene is TRBJ1-6, the V gene TRBV2, with unresolved D. Germline V lookup: CDR1 SNHLY, CDR2 FYNNEI. The CDR3 is 12 amino acids. In DNA, the CDR3 is TGTGCCAGCAGGAGCAGAGACTCTCGGACTATCTTT. Encoded protein: CASRSRDSRTIF.

The chain employs TRBV29-1 and TRBJ2-5; unclear D gene. V dropped 6 bases and J dropped 5 bases, with 25 bases sitting between them. CDR3 length: 16 amino acids. Per germline, CDR1 SQVTM and CDR2 ANQGSEA. The CDR3 DNA follows: TGCAGCGTCCCTTCCGTGGAGCGTTTGAGGATGGAGACCCAGTACTTC. Translated: CSVPSVERLRMETQYF.

This clone appeared once. The rearrangement uses TRBV27 and TRBJ1-2, with TRBD1 identical over 9 bases. The CDR3 is made up of 13 amino acids. V was clipped by 3 bases and J by 8 bases; unmatched bases: 4. In germline, CDR1 is MNHEY, CDR2 SMNVEV (reference sequence). DNA for the CDR3: TGTGCCAGCAGTTTGGGACAGGGCGCGGGCTACACCTTC. It is translated as CASSLGQGAGYTF.

This rearrangement joins TRBV4-3 to TRBJ2-7; the D gene is possibly TRBD1 (6 bases). Per germline, CDR1 LGHNA and CDR2 YSLEER. Trimming removed 3 bases from V and 2 bases from J, with 14 bases in between. The CDR3 runs to 15 residues. The CDR3 nucleotides read TGCGCCAGCAGCCAGGGGGCGACAGAAACCTACGAGCAGTACTTC. This sequence encodes CASSQGATETYEQYF.

The chain is built from TRBV4-1 and TRBJ2-2; D might be TRBD2 (6 bases). The CDR3 covers 14 residues. The V gene lost 0 bases and the J gene lost 6 bases, with 8 bases spanning the gap. Germline assignment: CDR1 MGHRA and CDR2 YSYEKL. This CDR3 is CASSQDTSSGELFF. DNA for the CDR3: TGCGCCAGCAGCCAAGATACTAGCTCCGGGGAGCTGTTTTTT.

The chain employs TRBV2 and TRBJ1-5; D gene ambiguous. Germline V gene data show CDR1 as SNHLY and CDR2 as FYNNEI. The CDR3 has 15 residues. Trimming stripped 5 bases from V and 1 base from J, with 12 bases between. The CDR3, as DNA: TGTGCCAGCAGTCCCGGAGGAGGGAGCAATCAGCCCCAGCATTTT. Protein: CASSPGGGSNQPQHF. The complete variable domain, with remaining parts taken from reference TRBV2 and TRBJ1-5, reads EPEVTQTPSHQVTQMGQEVILRCVPISNHLYFYWYRQILGQKVEFLVSFYNNEISEKSEIFDDQFSVERPDGSNFTLKIRSTKLEDSAMYFCASSPGGGSNQPQHFGDGTRLSIL.

The V gene is TRBV29-1, the J gene TRBJ1-1; possibly TRBD1 for D (6 bases). V was cut by 7 bases and J by 1 base, with 16 bases left in between. Germline loops: CDR1 SQVTM, CDR2 ANQGSEA. The CDR3 is 14 residues long. The chain's CDR3 is CSAGKGVRNTEAFF. Here the CDR3 DNA reads TGCAGCGCGGGGAAGGGGGTACGGAACACTGAAGCTTTCTTT.

The J gene is TRBJ2-5, the V gene TRBV5-1; the match to TRBD2 covers 8 bases. The germline V gene has CDR1 SGHRS and CDR2 YFSETQ. This CDR3 has 14 residues. V was pared by 0 bases and J by 4 bases, with 2 bases of the junction left unmatched. The CDR3 here is CASSLGGLGETQYF. CDR3 bases: TGCGCCAGCAGCTTGGGGGGACTAGGAGAGACCCAGTACTTC. The full variable domain, completed using reference TRBV5-1 and TRBJ2-5, is KAGVTQTPRYLIKTRGQQVTLSCSPISGHRSVSWYQQTPGQGLQFLFEYFSETQRNKGNFPGRFSGRQFSNSRSEMNVSTLELGDSALYLCASSLGGLGETQYFGPGTRLLVL.

V is TRBV5-4 and J is TRBJ1-1; 9 nucleotides line up with TRBD1. The J segment lost 0 bases and the V segment lost 2 bases, leaving 2 bases of the junction unmatched. Looked up from germline, CDR1 is SGHNT and CDR2 is YYREEE (reference sequence). The CDR3 spans 15 residues. CDR3 in amino acids: CASSFTGGLNTEAFF. The CDR3 DNA reads as TGTGCCAGCAGCTTCACAGGGGGCCTGAACACTGAAGCTTTCTTT. Supplemented by reference TRBV5-4 and TRBJ1-1, the full variable domain reads ETGVTQSPTHLIKTRGQQVTLRCSSQSGHNTVSWYQQALGQGPQFIFQYYREEENGRGNFPPRFSGLQFPNYSSELNVNALELDDSALYLCASSFTGGLNTEAFFGQGTRLTVV.

The chain couples TRBV11-2 to TRBJ1-4; D perhaps matches TRBD1 (5 bases). The CDR3 has 16 residues. Germline CDR1 SGHAT, CDR2 FQNNGV. V dropped 6 bases and J dropped 6 bases, with 20 bases sitting between them. This CDR3 is CASSLKTAGVYEKLFF. In DNA form, the CDR3 reads TGTGCCAGCAGTCTCAAGACGGCGGGGGTTTATGAAAAACTGTTTTTT.

This clone was seen a few times. The chain is built from TRBV27 and TRBJ2-3, with D uncertain. V was clipped by 7 bases and J by 7 bases, with 9 bases between them. Germline CDR1 MNHEY, CDR2 SMNVEV (reference sequence). This CDR3 has 11 residues. In DNA form, the CDR3 reads TGTGCCAGCACAAGTGACTATACGCAGTATTTT. It encodes CASTSDYTQYF.

The rearrangement joins TRBV18 to TRBJ2-1; D is uncertain. Germline V CDR1 and CDR2: KGHSH, LQKENI. The CDR3 sequence is 14 residues long. Trimming stripped 3 bases from V and 1 base from J, with 7 bases between. CDR3 sequence reads: CASSPGASYNEQFF. The CDR3 DNA reads as TGTGCCAGCTCACCCGGAGCTTCCTACAATGAGCAGTTCTTC.

The V call is TRBV9, the J call TRBJ2-7; 7 bases fit TRBD2. V shed 3 bases and J 1 base; nucleotides not matched to a gene: 7. CDR1 is SGDLS, CDR2 YYNGEE, per germline. The CDR3 loop spans 15 amino acids. The CDR3: CASSASGAWSYEQYF. DNA for the CDR3: TGTGCCAGCAGCGCCAGCGGGGCCTGGTCCTACGAGCAGTACTTC.

This clone was seen once. Written as DNA, the CDR3 is TGTGCCAGCAGCCCGAGACAGTTTTTAGATTCACCCCTCCACTTT. This gives the protein CASSPRQFLDSPLHF. The genes are TRBV9 and TRBJ1-6; D possibly corresponds to TRBD1 (5 bases). This CDR3 spans 15 amino acids. Germline CDR1 reads SGDLS; CDR2 reads YYNGEE. The V end was cut by 4 bases, the J end by 8 bases, with 16 bases between.

The CDR3 here is CASSPDRGSGNTIYF. The CDR3 DNA follows: TGTGCCAGCTCACCGGACAGGGGGTCGGGAAACACCATATATTTT. The chain is built from TRBV18 and TRBJ1-3; 10 positions match TRBD1. The CDR3 has 15 amino acids. The J segment lost 4 bases and the V segment lost 3 bases, leaving 3 bases of the junction unmatched. Germline V gene sequence: CDR1 KGHSH, CDR2 LQKENI.

This chain uses TRBV9 with TRBJ2-1; 8 bases are a match to TRBD2. CDR3 length equals 14 residues. The V gene's germline CDR1 is SGDLS and CDR2 YYNGEE. Trimming cost V 4 bases and J 9 bases; bases outside gene matches: 9. The DNA of the CDR3 is TGTGCCAGCAGCCCTTCGGGGGGGGCGGGTGAGCAGTTCTTC. Its protein product is CASSPSGGAGEQFF.

The J gene is TRBJ2-7, the V gene TRBV6-5, with TRBD1 as a possible D gene (5 bases). Germline V gene lookup returns CDR1 MNHEY and CDR2 SVGAGI. The CDR3 is 15 amino acids. Trimming cost V 5 bases and J 4 bases, with 18 bases left between them. This CDR3 reads CASSRGSRGGYEQYF. CDR3 nucleotides: TGTGCCAGCAGTAGGGGTTCTAGAGGTGGATACGAGCAGTACTTC.

The rearrangement links TRBV30 to TRBJ1-5; D is ambiguous. V was shortened by 3 bases and J by 11 bases, with 14 bases between the two germline ends. Germline values: CDR1 GTSNPN, CDR2 SVGIG (reference sequence). This CDR3 contains 12 residues. The chain's CDR3 is CAWSAGPPAQHF. Written as DNA, the CDR3 is TGTGCCTGGAGCGCGGGCCCCCCGGCCCAGCATTTT.

J is TRBJ2-1 and V is TRBV7-3, with D possibly matching TRBD2 (5 bases). The ends were cut back, 5 bases at V and 5 bases at J, with 10 bases in the middle. Germline CDR1 SGHTA, CDR2 FQGTGA. The CDR3 loop spans 13 amino acids. CDR3 sequence: CASSRSVNNEQFF. CDR3 nucleotide sequence: TGTGCCAGCAGCCGTAGCGTTAACAATGAGCAGTTCTTC. Based on the CDR3 plus reference TRBV7-3 and TRBJ2-1, the full variable domain is GAGVSQTPSNKVTEKGKYVELRCDPISGHTALYWYRQSLGQGPEFLIYFQGTGAADDSGLPNDRFFAVRPEGSVSTLKIQRTERGDSAVYLCASSRSVNNEQFFGPGTRLTVL.

V is TRBV27 and J is TRBJ1-2, with 8 bases fitting TRBD1. This CDR3 has 14 amino acids. Germline CDR1 and CDR2: MNHEY and SMNVEV (reference sequence). The junction had 4 bases not matched to a gene; V was cut back by 6 bases and J by 1 base. CDR3 nucleotides: TGTGCCAGCAGAGGACAGGGCCTTAACTATGGCTACACCTTC. This encodes CASRGQGLNYGYTF.

The rearrangement uses TRBV25-1 and TRBJ2-3, with 12 bases fitting TRBD2. This CDR3 is built from 17 residues. Per germline, CDR1 MGHDK and CDR2 SYGVNS. With V trimmed by 4 bases and J by 6 bases, 11 bases remained unmatched. CDR3 residues: CASSAEASGGATDTQYF. In nucleotides, the CDR3 is TGTGCCAGCAGTGCTGAGGCTAGCGGGGGGGCTACCGATACGCAGTATTTT.

In nucleotides, the CDR3 is TGCAGCGTTGTAGGGACAGATAGCAATCAGCCCCAGCATTTT. Protein product: CSVVGTDSNQPQHF. The V call is TRBV29-1, the J call TRBJ1-5; TRBD1 matches at 7 bases. V was pared by 4 bases and J by 0 bases, with 3 bases of the junction left unmatched. Germline CDR1 SQVTM, CDR2 ANQGSEA. This CDR3 is built from 14 residues.

The gene calls are TRBV29-1 and TRBJ2-5, with TRBD1 identical over 8 bases. The CDR3 sequence is 13 residues long. The germline V gene has CDR1 SQVTM and CDR2 ANQGSEA. V dropped 7 bases and J dropped 7; count of bases not matched to a gene: 11. CDR3 nucleotide sequence: TGCAGCGCAGGGGGCATTCTGGCGGGGACCCAGTACTTC. Amino acid sequence: CSAGGILAGTQYF.

J is TRBJ2-2 and V is TRBV29-1; possible D gene TRBD1, 6 bases. Trimming removed 6 bases at V and 3 bases at J, with 8 bases between. The germline gives CDR1 SQVTM, CDR2 ANQGSEA. The CDR3 is 12 residues long. CDR3 sequence (DNA): TGCAGCGTGTGGACAGACACCGGGGAGCTGTTTTTT. Encoded protein: CSVWTDTGELFF.

Details on this clone: Germline is not matched at one junction end, which may reflect a read error. The rearrangement links TRBV29-1 to TRBJ1-1; 7 bases align to TRBD1. CDR1 and CDR2 from the germline V gene are SQVTM and ANQGSEA. This CDR3 is 13 amino acids long. Here the CDR3 DNA reads TGCAGGGTTGGGGGACAGATGAACACTGAAGCTTTCTTT. Its translation is CRVGGQMNTEAFF.